The 18 T cell receptor beta chains listed next were all sequenced from one sample in a study of cytomegalovirus exposure and HLA in healthy donors. It was with 60 Vbeta and 13 Jbeta primers that the PCR ran. Only in-frame clones appear in the TCRdb table, and some are missing; sequencing was by immunoSEQ multiplex PCR. The repertoire holds about 130,000 clones, with 75% to 85% as singletons. What was sequenced was PBMCs. Receptor source: a man in his forties or fifties in good health and CMV-seronegative.

The V and J genes are TRBV10-3 and TRBJ1-6; D is unclear. The CDR3 is 11 residues long. V dropped 7 bases and J dropped 7 bases, with 5 bases sitting between them. In germline, CDR1 is ENHRY, CDR2 SYGVKD. The CDR3, as DNA: TGTGCCATCACCCCGAATTCACCCCTCCACTTT. Its protein is CAITPNSPLHF.

The J gene is TRBJ2-1, the V gene TRBV4-1; a weak D match, TRBD2 (5 bases). This CDR3 region has 15 residues. The ends were cut back, 4 bases at V and 3 bases at J, with 13 bases in the middle. Germline CDR1 reads MGHRA; CDR2 reads YSYEKL. CDR3 sequence (DNA): TGCGCCAGCAGCCCCGGGATTAAAAACTACAATGAGCAGTTCTTC. As protein: CASSPGIKNYNEQFF.

V and J are TRBV5-1 and TRBJ2-1; D is possibly TRBD1 (6 bases). CDR3 length: 13 amino acids. Germline lookup yields CDR1 SGHRS and CDR2 YFSETQ. The ends were cut back, 5 bases at V and 8 bases at J, with 14 bases in the middle. CDR3 bases: TGCGCCAGCAGGGACAGTGAAGGCCATGAGCAGTTCTTC. Amino acids: CASRDSEGHEQFF.

The rearrangement joins TRBV5-1 to TRBJ1-6; no clear D gene. In germline, CDR1 is SGHRS, CDR2 YFSETQ. There are 15 residues in the CDR3. V lost 2 bases, J lost 0 bases, and 6 bases lay in between. The CDR3 region is CASSLRGSYNSPLHF. The CDR3 DNA reads TGCGCCAGCAGCTTACGAGGCTCCTATAATTCACCCCTCCACTTT. Combining the CDR3 with reference TRBV5-1 and TRBJ1-6 gives the whole variable domain KAGVTQTPRYLIKTRGQQVTLSCSPISGHRSVSWYQQTPGQGLQFLFEYFSETQRNKGNFPGRFSGRQFSNSRSEMNVSTLELGDSALYLCASSLRGSYNSPLHFGNGTRLTVT.

This chain uses TRBV28 with TRBJ2-5; 8 bases agree with TRBD1. The CDR3 is made up of 15 amino acids. CDR1 and CDR2 from the germline V gene are MDHEN and SYDVKM. V was clipped by 4 bases and J by 4 bases; unmatched bases: 8. CDR3 in amino acids: CASSSRTGMRETQYF. The CDR3 bases are TGTGCCAGCAGTTCCCGGACAGGGATGAGAGAGACCCAGTACTTC.

The rearrangement uses TRBV30 and TRBJ1-1; the D is unclear. Germline values: CDR1 GTSNPN, CDR2 SVGIG (reference sequence). The CDR3 is 12 amino acids. Trimming pared 5 bases from V and 8 bases from J, leaving 15 bases between. CDR3 residues: CAWGPRTGEAFF. In nucleotides, the CDR3 is TGTGCCTGGGGCCCCCGGACGGGAGAAGCTTTCTTT.

This clone was counted a single time. The chain combines TRBV18 with TRBJ2-7; TRBD1 aligns across 11 bases. Germline-derived CDR1 and CDR2 are KGHSH and LQKENI. The trim removed 0 bases at V and 2 bases at J, leaving 6 bases unmatched. The CDR3 has 17 amino acids. CDR3 bases: TGTGCCAGCTCACCACCCTCCGGGACAGGGGGTGCCTACGAGCAGTACTTC. This encodes CASSPPSGTGGAYEQYF.

This clone appeared a single time. The chain joins TRBV15 to TRBJ2-3; no clear D. The CDR3 is 13 amino acids. V was clipped by 3 bases and J by 8 bases, with 12 bases between them. Germline CDR1 LNHNV, CDR2 YYDKDF (reference sequence). DNA of the CDR3: TGTGCCACCAGCAGGCCACAAGGCGGTACGCAGTATTTT. Encoded protein: CATSRPQGGTQYF.

The count of this clone is one. The chain links TRBV7-9 to TRBJ2-7, with 9 bases fitting TRBD2. The junction had 1 base not matched to a gene; V was cut back by 0 bases and J by 4 bases. The CDR3 consists of 14 residues. Germline loops: CDR1 SEHNR, CDR2 FQNEAQ (reference sequence). The CDR3 is CASSLASGRYEQYF. CDR3 nucleotides: TGTGCCAGCAGCTTAGCTAGCGGGAGATACGAGCAGTACTTC.

This clone turned up a few times. The chain joins TRBV30 to TRBJ1-5; no clear D gene. Germline lookup yields CDR1 GTSNPN and CDR2 SVGIG (reference sequence). The CDR3 spans 13 residues. V lost 3 bases to trimming and J lost 2 bases, with 8 bases between them. CDR3 residues: CAWSLAGNQPQHF. Here the CDR3 DNA reads TGTGCCTGGAGCCTAGCGGGCAATCAGCCCCAGCATTTT.

The V gene is TRBV27, the J gene TRBJ2-1, with TRBD1 as a possible D gene (6 bases). Germline CDR1 is MNHEY and CDR2 is SMNVEV (reference sequence). The CDR3 is 18 amino acids. Trimming pared 0 bases from V and 6 bases from J, leaving 21 bases between. CDR3 DNA: TGTGCCAGCAGTTTATCTCCCAAACAGGGAGTAAAGCCCAATGAGCAGTTCTTC. Its translation: CASSLSPKQGVKPNEQFF.

The chain links TRBV6-5 to TRBJ2-7; 8 bases align to TRBD1. CDR3 length: 15 residues. Per germline, CDR1 MNHEY and CDR2 SVGAGI. V dropped 4 bases and J dropped 4; count of bases not matched to a gene: 9. The CDR3 DNA reads as TGTGCCAGCAGTTCGCTGACAGGGGCTCTATACGAGCAGTACTTC. This codes for CASSSLTGALYEQYF.

Only a few counts were recorded for this clone. This rearrangement joins TRBV10-2 to TRBJ2-4, with D possibly TRBD2 on 6 matching bases. CDR3 size: 17 residues. Germline CDR1 is WSHSY and CDR2 is SAAADI. Trimming took off 7 bases at V and 1 base at J, with 20 bases between the two ends. The CDR3 DNA is TGCGCCAGCACCCCCCCCCGGGCGGGATCGGCCAAAAACATTCAGTACTTC. Protein: CASTPPRAGSAKNIQYF.

The rearrangement uses TRBV5-1 and TRBJ2-2, with 10 bases aligning to TRBD1. The CDR3 is made up of 15 amino acids. The germline CDR1 and CDR2 sequences are SGHRS and YFSETQ. V was clipped by 4 bases and J by 4 bases; unmatched bases: 4. The CDR3 sequence is CASSERDRGTGELFF. CDR3 nucleotide sequence: TGCGCCAGCAGCGAACGGGACAGGGGCACCGGGGAGCTGTTTTTT.

A few counts support this clone. The chain links TRBV7-2 to TRBJ2-2; D is possibly TRBD1 (6 bases). Germline V lookup: CDR1 SGHTA, CDR2 FQGNSA. Deletions cut 1 base from V and 3 bases from J, with 6 bases between. The CDR3 spans 14 residues. The CDR3 nucleotides read TGTGCCAGCAGCTTAGACAGGGACACCGGGGAGCTGTTTTTT. This encodes CASSLDRDTGELFF.

Details on this clone: Other DNA sequences in this sample translate to the same CDR3. V is TRBV29-1 and J is TRBJ1-1, with TRBD1 as a possible D gene (5 bases). This CDR3 region has 13 residues. Trimming removed 5 bases at V and 1 base at J, with 11 bases between. Germline V gene lookup returns CDR1 SQVTM and CDR2 ANQGSEA. The CDR3 reads CSVLEQANTEAFF. The CDR3 nucleotides are TGCAGCGTTCTGGAACAGGCGAACACTGAAGCTTTCTTT.

The chain is built from TRBV2 and TRBJ1-5; the match to TRBD1 covers 8 bases. Germline CDR1 SNHLY, CDR2 FYNNEI. This CDR3 contains 15 residues. J was trimmed by 0 bases and V by 6 bases; bases with no gene match: 4. The CDR3 loop is CASSRTGFSNQPQHF. Here the CDR3 DNA reads TGTGCCAGCAGCCGGACAGGGTTTAGCAATCAGCCCCAGCATTTT. Full variable domain (outside the CDR3, taken from reference TRBV2 and TRBJ1-5): EPEVTQTPSHQVTQMGQEVILRCVPISNHLYFYWYRQILGQKVEFLVSFYNNEISEKSEIFDDQFSVERPDGSNFTLKIRSTKLEDSAMYFCASSRTGFSNQPQHFGDGTRLSIL.

The chain couples TRBV6-5 to TRBJ1-4; a weak D match, TRBD1 (5 bases). CDR1 and CDR2 from the germline V gene are MNHEY and SVGAGI. Trimming pared 2 bases from V and 13 bases from J, leaving 23 bases between. This CDR3 is built from 16 residues. This CDR3 reads CASSYVGGPGRDGLFF. Here the CDR3 DNA reads TGTGCCAGCAGTTACGTGGGGGGACCAGGGAGGGATGGACTGTTTTTT.